This T cell receptor (beta chain) was captured by sequencing in a study of T cell changes during pregnancy in multiple sclerosis. The repertoire was sequenced with immunoSEQ multiplex PCR; TCRdb's copy has only in-frame clones and lacks some. The repertoire has about 40,000 clones, 91% of them found once; the top ten carry approximately 0.73%. In germline, CDR1 is SGHTA, CDR2 FQGNSA. After removal of 5 bases from V and 2 bases from J, the junction contained 6 bases not matched to a gene. The CDR3 sequence is 15 residues long. The starting material was CD4+ T cells from peripheral blood mononuclear cells, obtained before pregnancy. The chain couples TRBV7-2 to TRBJ1-5; 7 positions match TRBD1. The receptor's source is a female donor with multiple sclerosis, enrolled in a pregnancy study. CDR3 region: CASSASGTGNQPQHF. The CDR3, as DNA: TGTGCCAGCAGCGCCTCCGGGACAGGCAATCAGCCCCAGCATTTT. The whole variable domain, remainder taken from reference TRBV7-2 and TRBJ1-5, is GAGVSQSPSNKVTEKGKDVELRCDPISGHTALYWYRQSLGQGLEFLIYFQGNSAPDKSGLPSDRFSAERTGGSVSTLTIQRTQQEDSAVYLCASSASGTGNQPQHFGDGTRLSIL.